This record looks at one TCR beta chain sequence and its context. This entry comes from a study of blood T cell repertoires in COVID-19. Turning to the study itself: Sites in the United States, Italy and Spain provided acute and convalescent COVID-19 samples. T cells, B-cell-depleted T cells, or PBMCs provided the cDNA or gDNA that served as material.

Methods used by the authors: Reference gene primer amplification yielded estimated nucleated cell counts. Some clones are missing from TCRdb's copy, which holds only in-frame ones; the method was immunoSEQ multiplex PCR. That table is the source of V, J and clone size, and D and trimming were worked out from the DNA. The sample lists roughly 27,000 clones, almost 90% occurring once. The source of this sequence is a woman in her sixties or seventies with active COVID-19. The sequencing sample was made of peripheral blood.

CDR3: CASSQFSVNTEAFF. In nucleotides, the CDR3 is TGTGCCAGCAGCCAGTTCTCGGTCAACACTGAAGCTTTCTTT. The chain couples TRBV3-1 (or the pseudogene TRBV3-2) to TRBJ1-1, with D unresolved. This CDR3 has 14 residues. Trimming removed 3 bases at V and 2 bases at J, with 10 bases between. Germline V lookup: CDR1 LGHDT, CDR2 YNNKEL (reference sequence).